This T cell receptor (beta chain) was sequenced for a study of blood T cells in healthy people across ages. Germline V gene lookup returns CDR1 MGHDK and CDR2 SYGVNS. This CDR3 contains 14 residues. Trimming took off 8 bases at V and 5 bases at J, with 18 bases between the two ends. Samples each yielded at least 6 micrograms of total RNA. A second PCR of about 7 to 11 cycles used a sample-barcoded 5' primer and a J-beta primer mix. TCRdb re-analysed the 5' RACE reads in MiXCR, keeping a single row per CDR3 protein. The sample has over 700,000 distinct CDR3 sequences; roughly 50% are singletons. Source material: blood. The chain joins TRBV25-1 to TRBJ1-1; D call uncertain. This receptor was identified in a man older than 75 in good health. The CDR3 nucleotides are TGTGCCAGCCGAGCTTCACGGGGTTGGACTGAAGCTTTCTTT. It codes for CASRASRGWTEAFF.